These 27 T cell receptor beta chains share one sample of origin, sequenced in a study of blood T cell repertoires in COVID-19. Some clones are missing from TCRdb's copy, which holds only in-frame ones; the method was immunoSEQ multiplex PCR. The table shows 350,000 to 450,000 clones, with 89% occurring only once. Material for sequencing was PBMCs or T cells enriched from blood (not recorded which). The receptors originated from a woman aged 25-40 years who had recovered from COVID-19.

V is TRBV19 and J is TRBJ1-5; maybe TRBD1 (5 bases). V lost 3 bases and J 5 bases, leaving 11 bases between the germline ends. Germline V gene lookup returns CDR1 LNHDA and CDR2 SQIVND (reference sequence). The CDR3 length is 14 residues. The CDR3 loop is CASSMVRDYQPQHF. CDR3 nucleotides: TGTGCCAGTAGTATGGTCAGGGATTATCAGCCCCAGCATTTT.

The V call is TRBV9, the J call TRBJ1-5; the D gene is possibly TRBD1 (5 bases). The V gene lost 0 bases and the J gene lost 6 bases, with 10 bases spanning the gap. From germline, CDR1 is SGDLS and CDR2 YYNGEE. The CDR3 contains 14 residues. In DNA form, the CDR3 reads TGTGCCAGCAGCGTAGATGGACAAAGTCAGCCCCAGCATTTT. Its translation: CASSVDGQSQPQHF.

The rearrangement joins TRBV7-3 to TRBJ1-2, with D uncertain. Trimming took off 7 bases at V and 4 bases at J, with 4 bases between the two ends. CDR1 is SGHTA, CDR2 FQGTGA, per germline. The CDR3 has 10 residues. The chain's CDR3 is CASTFYGYTF. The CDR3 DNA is TGTGCCAGCACGTTCTATGGCTACACCTTC.

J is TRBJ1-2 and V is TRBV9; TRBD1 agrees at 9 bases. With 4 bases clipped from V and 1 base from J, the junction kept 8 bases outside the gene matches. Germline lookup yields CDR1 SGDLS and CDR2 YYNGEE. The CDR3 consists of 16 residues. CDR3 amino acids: CASSPGDRVLNYGYTF. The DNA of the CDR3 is TGTGCCAGCAGCCCGGGGGACAGGGTCCTTAACTATGGCTACACCTTC.

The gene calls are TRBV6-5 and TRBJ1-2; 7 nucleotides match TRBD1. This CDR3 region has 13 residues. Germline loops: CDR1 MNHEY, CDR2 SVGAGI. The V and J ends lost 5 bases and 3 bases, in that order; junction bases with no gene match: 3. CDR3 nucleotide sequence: TGTGCCAGCAGTAGAACAGGGGACTATGGCTACACCTTC. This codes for CASSRTGDYGYTF.

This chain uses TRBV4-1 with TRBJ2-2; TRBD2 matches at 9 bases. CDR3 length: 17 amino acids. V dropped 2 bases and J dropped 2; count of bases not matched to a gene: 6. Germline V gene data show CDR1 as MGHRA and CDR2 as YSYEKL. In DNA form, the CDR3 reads TGCGCCAGCAGCCAATCAATAGCGGGAGTAAACACCGGGGAGCTGTTTTTT. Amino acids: CASSQSIAGVNTGELFF.

The CDR3: CASSPREQGVSGELFF. CDR3 DNA sequence: TGTGCCAGCTCACCACGGGAACAGGGTGTCTCCGGGGAGCTGTTTTTT. The chain joins TRBV18 to TRBJ2-2; tentatively, D is TRBD1 (6 bases). The V end lost 1 base, the J end lost 6 bases, and 15 bases lay between the germline ends. Germline V CDR1 and CDR2: KGHSH, LQKENI. This CDR3 comprises 16 residues.

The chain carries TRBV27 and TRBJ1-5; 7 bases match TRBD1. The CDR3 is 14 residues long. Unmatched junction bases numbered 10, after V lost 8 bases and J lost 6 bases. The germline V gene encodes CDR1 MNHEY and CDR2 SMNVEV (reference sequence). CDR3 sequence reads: CASSVGGRGQPQHF. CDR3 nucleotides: TGTGCCAGCTCGGTAGGGGGCAGGGGTCAGCCCCAGCATTTT.

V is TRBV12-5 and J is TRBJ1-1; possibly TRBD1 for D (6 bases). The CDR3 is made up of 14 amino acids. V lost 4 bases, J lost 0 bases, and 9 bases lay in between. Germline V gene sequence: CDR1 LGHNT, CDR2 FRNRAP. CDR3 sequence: CASGSTGMNTEAFF. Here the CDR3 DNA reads TGTGCTAGTGGTTCGACAGGTATGAACACTGAAGCTTTCTTT.

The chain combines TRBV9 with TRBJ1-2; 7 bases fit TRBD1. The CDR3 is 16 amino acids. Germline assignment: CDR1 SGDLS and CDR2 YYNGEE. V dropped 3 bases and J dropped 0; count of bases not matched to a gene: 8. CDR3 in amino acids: CASSGQKGAANYGYTF. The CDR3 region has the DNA TGTGCCAGCAGCGGTCAGAAGGGGGCCGCTAACTATGGCTACACCTTC. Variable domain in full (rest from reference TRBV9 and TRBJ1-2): DSGVTQTPKHLITATGQRVTLRCSPRSGDLSVYWYQQSLDQGLQFLIQYYNGEERAKGNILERFSAQQFPDLHSELNLSSLELGDSALYFCASSGQKGAANYGYTFGSGTRLTVV.

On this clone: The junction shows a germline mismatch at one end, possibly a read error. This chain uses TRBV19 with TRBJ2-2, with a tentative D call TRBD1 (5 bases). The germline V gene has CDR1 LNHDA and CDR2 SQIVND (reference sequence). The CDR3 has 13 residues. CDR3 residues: CASRGANTRELFF. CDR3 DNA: TGTGCCAGCCGTGGGGCCAACACCAGGGAGCTGTTTTTT.

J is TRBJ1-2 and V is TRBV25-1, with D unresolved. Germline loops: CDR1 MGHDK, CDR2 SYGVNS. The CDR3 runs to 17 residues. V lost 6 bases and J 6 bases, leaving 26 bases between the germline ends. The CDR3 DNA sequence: TGTGCCAGCAGCGCCGTGGGTTCGGAGTTCCGGAAGAATGGCTACACCTTC. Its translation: CASSAVGSEFRKNGYTF.

In DNA form, the CDR3 reads TGTGCCAGCAGCTTAGACAGCTACCCGGGAACTGAAGCTTTCTTT. Translating it yields CASSLDSYPGTEAFF. The chain joins TRBV11-2 to TRBJ1-1; no clear D gene. V was shortened by 0 bases and J by 5 bases, with 13 bases between the two germline ends. Germline V gene data show CDR1 as SGHAT and CDR2 as FQNNGV. This CDR3 spans 15 amino acids.

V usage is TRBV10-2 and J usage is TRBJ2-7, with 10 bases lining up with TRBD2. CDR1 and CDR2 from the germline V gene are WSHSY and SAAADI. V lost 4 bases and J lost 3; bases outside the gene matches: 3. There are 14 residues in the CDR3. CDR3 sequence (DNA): TGCGCCAGCAGTGCATCTAGCGGGAGCTACGAGCAGTACTTC. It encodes CASSASSGSYEQYF.

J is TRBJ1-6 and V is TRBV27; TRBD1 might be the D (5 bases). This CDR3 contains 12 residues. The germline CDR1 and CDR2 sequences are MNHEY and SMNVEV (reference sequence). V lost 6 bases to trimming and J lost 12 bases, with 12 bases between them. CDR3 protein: CASRGLTGPLHF. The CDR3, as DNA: TGTGCCAGCAGGGGACTAACGGGACCCCTCCACTTT.

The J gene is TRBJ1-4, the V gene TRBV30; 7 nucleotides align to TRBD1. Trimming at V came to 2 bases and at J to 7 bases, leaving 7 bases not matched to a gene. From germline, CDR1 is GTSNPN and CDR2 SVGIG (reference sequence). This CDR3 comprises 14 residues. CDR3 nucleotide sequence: TGTGCCTGGAGTCCGGACAGGTTTGCTGAAAAACTGTTTTTT. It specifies CAWSPDRFAEKLFF.

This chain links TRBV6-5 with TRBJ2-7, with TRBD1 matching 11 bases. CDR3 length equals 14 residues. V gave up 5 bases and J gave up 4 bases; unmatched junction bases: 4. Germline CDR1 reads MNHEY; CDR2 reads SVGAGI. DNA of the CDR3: TGTGCCAGCAGTCTCCGGGACAGGGGGTACGAGCAGTACTTC. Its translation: CASSLRDRGYEQYF.

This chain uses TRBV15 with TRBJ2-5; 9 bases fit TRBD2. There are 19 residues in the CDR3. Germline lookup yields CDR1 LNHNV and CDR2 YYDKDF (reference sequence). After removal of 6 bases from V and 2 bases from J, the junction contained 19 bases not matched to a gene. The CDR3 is CATRTTMAGGPIEQETQYF. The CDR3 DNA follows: TGTGCCACCAGAACCACTATGGCGGGAGGGCCTATTGAGCAAGAGACCCAGTACTTC.

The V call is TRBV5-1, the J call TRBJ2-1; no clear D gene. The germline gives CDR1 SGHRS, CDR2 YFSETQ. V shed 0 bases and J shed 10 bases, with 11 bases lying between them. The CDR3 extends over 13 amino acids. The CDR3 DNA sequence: TGCGCCAGCAGCTTGGGAGCTGCTTTAGAGCAGTTCTTC. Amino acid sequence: CASSLGAALEQFF.

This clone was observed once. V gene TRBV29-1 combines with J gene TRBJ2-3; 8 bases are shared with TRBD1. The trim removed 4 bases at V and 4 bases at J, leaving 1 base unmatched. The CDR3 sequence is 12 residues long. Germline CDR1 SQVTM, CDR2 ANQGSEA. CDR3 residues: CSVVRGPDTQYF. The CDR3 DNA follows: TGCAGCGTTGTCAGGGGGCCAGATACGCAGTATTTT.

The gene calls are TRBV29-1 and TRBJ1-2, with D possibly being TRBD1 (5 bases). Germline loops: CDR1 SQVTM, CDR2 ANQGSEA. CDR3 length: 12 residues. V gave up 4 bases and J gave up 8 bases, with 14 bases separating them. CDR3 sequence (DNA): TGCAGCGTTGCAGGGCCCGAGGAAGGCTACACCTTC. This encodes CSVAGPEEGYTF.

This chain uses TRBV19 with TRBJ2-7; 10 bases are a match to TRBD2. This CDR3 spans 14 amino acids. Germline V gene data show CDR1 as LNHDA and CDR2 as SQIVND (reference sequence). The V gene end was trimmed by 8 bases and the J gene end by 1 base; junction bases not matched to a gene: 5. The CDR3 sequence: CASGTSVTSYEQYF. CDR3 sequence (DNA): TGTGCCAGTGGGACTAGCGTTACTTCCTACGAGCAGTACTTC. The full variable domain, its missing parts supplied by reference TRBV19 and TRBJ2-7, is DGGITQSPKYLFRKEGQNVTLSCEQNLNHDAMYWYRQDPGQGLRLIYYSQIVNDFQKGDIAEGYSVSREKKESFPLTVTSAQKNPTAFYLCASGTSVTSYEQYFGPGTRLTVT.

As DNA, the CDR3 is TGTGCCAGCAGCTTAGGAGCGGGGGGGTACACAGATACGCAGTATTTT. It encodes CASSLGAGGYTDTQYF. The chain employs TRBV7-6 and TRBJ2-3, with 10 nucleotides matching TRBD2. This CDR3 has 16 amino acids. V lost 1 base, J lost 2 bases, and 3 bases stayed unmatched. The germline V gene encodes CDR1 SGHVS and CDR2 FNYEAQ.

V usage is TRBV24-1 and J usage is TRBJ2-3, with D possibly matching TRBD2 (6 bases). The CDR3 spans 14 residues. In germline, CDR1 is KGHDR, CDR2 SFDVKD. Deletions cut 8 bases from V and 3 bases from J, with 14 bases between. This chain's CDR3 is CATTPGGATDTQYF. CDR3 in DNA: TGTGCCACCACCCCCGGCGGGGCTACAGATACGCAGTATTTT.

CDR3 loop: CASSYSTGAAGNTIYF. DNA of the CDR3: TGCGCCAGCAGCTATAGTACAGGGGCAGCTGGAAACACCATATATTTT. The chain carries TRBV4-3 and TRBJ1-3; the match to TRBD1 covers 7 bases. The CDR3 runs 16 residues. J lost 2 bases, V lost 5 bases, and 9 bases had no gene match. Germline V lookup: CDR1 LGHNA, CDR2 YSLEER.

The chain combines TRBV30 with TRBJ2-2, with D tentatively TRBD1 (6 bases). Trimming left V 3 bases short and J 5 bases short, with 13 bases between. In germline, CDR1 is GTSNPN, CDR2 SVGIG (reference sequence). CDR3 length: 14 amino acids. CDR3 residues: CAWSRLQGTGELFF. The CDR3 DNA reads TGTGCCTGGAGCAGATTACAGGGAACCGGGGAGCTGTTTTTT. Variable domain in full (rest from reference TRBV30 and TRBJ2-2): SQTIHQWPATLVQPVGSPLSLECTVEGTSNPNLYWYRQAAGRGLQLLFYSVGIGQISSEVPQNLSASRPQDRQFILSSKKLLLSDSGFYLCAWSRLQGTGELFFGEGSRLTVL.

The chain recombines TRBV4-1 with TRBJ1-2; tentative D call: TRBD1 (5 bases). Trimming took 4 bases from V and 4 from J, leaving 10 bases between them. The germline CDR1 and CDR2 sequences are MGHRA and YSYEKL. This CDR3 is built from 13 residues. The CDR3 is CASSPEDSYGYTF. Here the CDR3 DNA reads TGCGCCAGCAGCCCTGAAGACAGCTATGGCTACACCTTC.